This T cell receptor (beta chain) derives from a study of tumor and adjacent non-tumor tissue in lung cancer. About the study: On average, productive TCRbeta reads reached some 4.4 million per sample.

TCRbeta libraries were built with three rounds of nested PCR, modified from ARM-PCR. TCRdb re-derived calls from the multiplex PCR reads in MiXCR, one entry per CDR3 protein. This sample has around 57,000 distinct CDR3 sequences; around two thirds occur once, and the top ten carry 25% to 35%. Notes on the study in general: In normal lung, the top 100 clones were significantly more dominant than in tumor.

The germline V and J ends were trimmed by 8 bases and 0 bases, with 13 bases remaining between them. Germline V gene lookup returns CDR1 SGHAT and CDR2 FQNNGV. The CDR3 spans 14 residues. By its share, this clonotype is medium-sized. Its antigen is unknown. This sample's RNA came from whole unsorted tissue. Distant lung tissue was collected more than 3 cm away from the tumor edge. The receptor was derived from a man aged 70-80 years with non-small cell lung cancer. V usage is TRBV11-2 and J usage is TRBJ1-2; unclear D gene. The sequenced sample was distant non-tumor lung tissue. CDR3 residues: CASAPGQANYGYTF. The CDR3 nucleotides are TGTGCCAGCGCCCCAGGCCAGGCTAACTATGGCTACACCTTC.